This section outlines one TCR beta chain sequence together with its context. What it binds is not known. The sample holds other DNA sequences that translate to the same CDR3. This table comes from immunoSEQ multiplex PCR, and its TCRdb copy is limited to in-frame clones, with some not included. The data show about 120,000 clones, with around 94% seen just once and approximately 1.8% held by the top ten. Trimming pared 0 bases from V and 2 bases from J, leaving 2 bases between. The CDR3 covers 11 residues. Germline V CDR1 and CDR2: GTSNPN, SVGIG (reference sequence). This sample stems from a study of siplizumab effects on memory and regulatory T cells. Overall study findings and caveats: Proliferating Tregs from siplizumab cultures lacked functional confirmation of suppression. Mean Treg-derived proportions of mappable alloreactive CD4+ clones were 68.8% for siplizumab and roughly 30% for controls. Just a small share of alloreactive clones was traced back to unstimulated subsets. Siplizumab significantly brought down the alloreactive sequences that trace back to unstimulated CD4+ memory cells.

The V gene is TRBV30, the J gene TRBJ2-7, with D unclear. This sequence was found in a human donor in good health. The material sequenced was non-Treg CD4+ T cells sorted from blood. The CDR3 coding sequence is TGTGCCTGGAGTGTTGCCTACGAGCAGTACTTC. The encoded protein is CAWSVAYEQYF.